The rows below give T cell receptor beta chains drawn from one sample of a study of blood T cell repertoires in COVID-19. Clones were sequenced by immunoSEQ multiplex PCR, and TCRdb holds only the in-frame ones, with some missing. The repertoire consists of about 50,000 clones, with nearly 95% occurring once and the leading ten covering around 4.3%. Source material: peripheral blood. The receptor source for this set is a middle-aged man with active COVID-19. The conserved cysteine and the conserved F or W are not part of the CDR3 here.

j_gene | v_gene | CDR3aa
TRBJ1-2 | TRBV4-1 | ASSQTGDWGYT
TRBJ2-3 | TRBV29-1 | SVGGAATDTQY
TRBJ2-3 | TRBV30 | AWSVGLAGVIDTQY
TRBJ2-2 | TRBV19 | ASKWTGNTGELF
TRBJ2-2 | TRBV5-1 | ASSLGQGSVAGRETGELF
TRBJ2-6 | TRBV27 | ASSDTGTGVSGANVLT
TRBJ1-5 | TRBV5-4 | ASSFGPGENQPQH
TRBJ1-1 | TRBV5-8 | ASSLRARVNTEAF
TRBJ1-5 | TRBV30 | AWSVGRGDYQPQH
TRBJ2-3 | TRBV30 | AWSSPLSGGGSTDTQY
TRBJ2-3 | TRBV10-1 | ASSESPGSTDTQY
TRBJ2-1 | TRBV19 | ASSTILAGGNNEQF
TRBJ1-5 | TRBV21-1 | ASSKDRFKPQH
TRBJ1-2 | TRBV3-1/TRBV3-2 | ASRAGRGSSGYT
TRBJ1-6 | TRBV7-8 | ASSLAPTGKTYNSPLH
TRBJ2-1 | TRBV5-1 | ASSLTSGSSYNEQF
TRBJ2-1 | TRBV10-3 | AIRHSLTGIHSYNEQF
TRBJ2-1 | TRBV24-1 | ATSDSRLGAYNEQF
TRBJ1-1 | TRBV4-1 | ASSGSGGDTEAF
TRBJ2-3 | TRBV24-1 | ATNAGGADTQY
TRBJ2-1 | TRBV29-1 | SVGEREGPGEQF
TRBJ1-2 | TRBV19 | ASRIRGEFGYT
TRBJ2-5 | TRBV6-5 | ASRRAAKETQY
TRBJ2-2 | TRBV11-2 | ASSTRTGATNTGELF
TRBJ2-1 | TRBV15 | ATRLAGGLNEQF
TRBJ2-3 | TRBV5-4 | ASSEGNSDTQY
TRBJ1-2 | TRBV28 | ASTRGGSYGYT
TRBJ2-3 | TRBV5-1 | ASSDRDRASTDTQY
TRBJ1-4 | TRBV6-6 | ASSPAGGGGMGEKLF
TRBJ2-1 | TRBV3-1/TRBV3-2 | ASSRTGGPYNEQF
TRBJ1-6 | TRBV4-3 | ASSQGGRDNSPLH
TRBJ2-2 | TRBV27 | ASSPLSGAHAGELF
TRBJ2-5 | TRBV18 | ASSPFTGGKGETQY
TRBJ2-7 | TRBV5-4 | ASSLPGQGTSEQY
TRBJ2-3 | TRBV3-1/TRBV3-2 | ASSRVSDTQY
TRBJ1-1 | TRBV24-1 | ATSEAGTEAF
TRBJ1-3 | TRBV7-3 | ASSLSGGAGNTIY
TRBJ2-7 | TRBV7-8 | ASSSFWVTTSSYEQY
TRBJ2-1 | TRBV4-1 | ASSQDSPYTYNEQF
TRBJ1-2 | TRBV2 | ASSSTGTINGYT
TRBJ2-1 | TRBV5-1 | ASSLGLAGRLGEQF
TRBJ2-2 | TRBV9 | ASSEGQHTGELF
TRBJ2-3 | TRBV9 | ASRGQGSTDTQY
TRBJ2-2 | TRBV7-3 | ASSRGTGGTGELF
TRBJ2-3 | TRBV4-1 | ASSQGISTDTQY
TRBJ2-5 | TRBV5-4 | ASSVPGTEETQY
TRBJ2-7 | TRBV2 | ASILDRGRSYEQY